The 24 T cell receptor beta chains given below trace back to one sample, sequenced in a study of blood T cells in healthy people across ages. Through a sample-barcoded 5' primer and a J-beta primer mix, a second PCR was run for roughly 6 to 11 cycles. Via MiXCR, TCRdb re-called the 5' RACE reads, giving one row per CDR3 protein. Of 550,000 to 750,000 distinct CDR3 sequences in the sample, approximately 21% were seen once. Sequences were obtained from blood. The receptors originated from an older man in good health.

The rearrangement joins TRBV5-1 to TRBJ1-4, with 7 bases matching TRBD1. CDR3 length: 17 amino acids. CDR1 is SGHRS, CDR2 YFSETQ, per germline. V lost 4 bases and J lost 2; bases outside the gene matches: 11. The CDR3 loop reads CASSRSPDRATNEKLFF. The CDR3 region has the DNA TGCGCCAGCAGCCGAAGCCCCGACAGGGCGACTAATGAAAAACTGTTTTTT.

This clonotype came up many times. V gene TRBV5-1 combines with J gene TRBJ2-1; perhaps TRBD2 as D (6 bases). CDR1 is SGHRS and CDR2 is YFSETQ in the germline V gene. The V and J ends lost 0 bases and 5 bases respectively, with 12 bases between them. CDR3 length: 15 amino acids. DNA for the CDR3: TGCGCCAGCAGCTTGGTGGCTAGCGAGAACAATGAGCAGTTCTTC. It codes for CASSLVASENNEQFF. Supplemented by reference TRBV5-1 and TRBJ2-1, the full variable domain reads KAGVTQTPRYLIKTRGQQVTLSCSPISGHRSVSWYQQTPGQGLQFLFEYFSETQRNKGNFPGRFSGRQFSNSRSEMNVSTLELGDSALYLCASSLVASENNEQFFGPGTRLTVL.

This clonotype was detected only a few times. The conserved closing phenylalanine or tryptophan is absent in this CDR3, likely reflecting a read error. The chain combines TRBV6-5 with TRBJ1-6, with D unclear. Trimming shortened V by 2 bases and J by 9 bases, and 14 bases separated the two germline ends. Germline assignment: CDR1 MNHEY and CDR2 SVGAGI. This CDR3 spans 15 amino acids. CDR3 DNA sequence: TGTGCCAGCAGTTACGGAAATCGGGATAGTTCACCCCTCCACCTT. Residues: CASSYGNRDSSPLHL.

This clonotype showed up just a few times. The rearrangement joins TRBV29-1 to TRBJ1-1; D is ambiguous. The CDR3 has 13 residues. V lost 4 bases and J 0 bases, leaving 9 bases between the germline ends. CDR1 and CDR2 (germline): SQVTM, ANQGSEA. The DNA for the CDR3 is TGCAGCGTTGGAGGACGGATGAACACTGAAGCTTTCTTT. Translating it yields CSVGGRMNTEAFF.

The CDR3 nucleotides are TGTGCCAGCAGTTTAGGACGGGATATTAGCAATCAGCCCCAGCATTTT. Translating it yields CASSLGRDISNQPQHF. This chain joins TRBV6-5 and TRBJ1-5, with D hard to call. V was shortened by 4 bases and J by 0 bases, with 13 bases between the two germline ends. The CDR3 length is 16 residues. Germline V gene lookup returns CDR1 MNHEY and CDR2 SVGAGI.

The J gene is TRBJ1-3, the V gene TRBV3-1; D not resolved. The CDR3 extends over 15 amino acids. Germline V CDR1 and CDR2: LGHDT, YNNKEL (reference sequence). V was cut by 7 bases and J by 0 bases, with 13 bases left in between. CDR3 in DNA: TGTGCCAGCAAGAGCAGTTCCCGCTCTGGAAACACCATATATTTT. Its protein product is CASKSSSRSGNTIYF. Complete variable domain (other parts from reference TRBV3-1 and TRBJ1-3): DTAVSQTPKYLVTQMGNDKSIKCEQNLGHDTMYWYKQDSKKFLKIMFSYNNKELIINETVPNRFSPKSPDKAHLNLHINSLELGDSAVYFCASKSSSRSGNTIYFGEGSWLTVV.

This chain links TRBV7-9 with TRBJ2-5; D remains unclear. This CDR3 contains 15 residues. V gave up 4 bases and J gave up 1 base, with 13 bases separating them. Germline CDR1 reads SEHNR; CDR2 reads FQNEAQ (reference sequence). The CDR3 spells CASSSSWSAQETQYF. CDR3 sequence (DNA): TGTGCCAGCAGCTCTTCTTGGAGCGCCCAAGAGACCCAGTACTTC. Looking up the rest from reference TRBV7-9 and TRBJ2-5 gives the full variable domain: DTGVSQNPRHKITKRGQNVTFRCDPISEHNRLYWYRQTLGQGPEFLTYFQNEAQLEKSRLLSDRFSAERPKGSFSTLEIQRTEQGDSAMYLCASSSSWSAQETQYFGPGTRLLVL.

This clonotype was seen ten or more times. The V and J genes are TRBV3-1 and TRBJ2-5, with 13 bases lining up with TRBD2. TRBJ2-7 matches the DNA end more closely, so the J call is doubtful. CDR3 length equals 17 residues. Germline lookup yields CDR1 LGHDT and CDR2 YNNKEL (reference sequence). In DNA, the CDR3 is TGTGCCAGCAGCCAAGTACCCGGACTAGCGGGAGCGTACGAGCAGTACTTC. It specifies CASSQVPGLAGAYEQYF.

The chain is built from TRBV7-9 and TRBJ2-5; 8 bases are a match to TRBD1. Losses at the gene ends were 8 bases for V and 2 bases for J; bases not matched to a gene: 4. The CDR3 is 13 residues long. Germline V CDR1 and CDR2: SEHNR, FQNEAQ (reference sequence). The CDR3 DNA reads TGTGCCAGCGACAGGGGCCCACAAGAGACCCAGTACTTC. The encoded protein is CASDRGPQETQYF.

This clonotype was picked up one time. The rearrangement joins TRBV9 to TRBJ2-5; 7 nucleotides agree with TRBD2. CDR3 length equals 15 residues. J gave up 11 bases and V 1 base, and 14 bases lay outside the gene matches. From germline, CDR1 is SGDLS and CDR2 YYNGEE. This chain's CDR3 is CASSVPSGAGGEQYF. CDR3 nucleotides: TGTGCCAGCAGCGTACCTAGCGGCGCCGGTGGGGAGCAGTACTTC.

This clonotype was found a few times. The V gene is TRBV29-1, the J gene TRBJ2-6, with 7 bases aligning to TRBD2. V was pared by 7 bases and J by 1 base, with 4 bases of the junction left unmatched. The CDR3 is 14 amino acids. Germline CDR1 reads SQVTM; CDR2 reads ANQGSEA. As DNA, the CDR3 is TGCAGCGCCACGGGGGGTTCTGGGGCCAACGTCCTGACTTTC. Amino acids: CSATGGSGANVLTF.

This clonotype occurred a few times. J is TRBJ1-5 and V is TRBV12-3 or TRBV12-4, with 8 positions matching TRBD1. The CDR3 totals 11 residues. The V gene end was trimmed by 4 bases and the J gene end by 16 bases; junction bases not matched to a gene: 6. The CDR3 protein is CASSSRDRLHF. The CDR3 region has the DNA TGTGCCAGCAGTTCCCGGGACAGGCTTCATTTT.

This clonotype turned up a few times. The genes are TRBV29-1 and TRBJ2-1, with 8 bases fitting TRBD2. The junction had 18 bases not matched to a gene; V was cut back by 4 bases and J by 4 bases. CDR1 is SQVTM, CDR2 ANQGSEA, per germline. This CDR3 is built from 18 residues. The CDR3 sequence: CSVGLLESGRSDYNEQFF. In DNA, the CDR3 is TGCAGCGTTGGGCTTTTGGAAAGCGGGAGATCGGATTACAATGAGCAGTTCTTC.

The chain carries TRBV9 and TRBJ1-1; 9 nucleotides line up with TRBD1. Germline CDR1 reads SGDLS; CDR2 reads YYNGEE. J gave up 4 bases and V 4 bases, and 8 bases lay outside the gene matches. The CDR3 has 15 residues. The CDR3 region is CASSPLQGAPTEAFF. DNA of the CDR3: TGTGCCAGCAGCCCCTTACAGGGGGCGCCCACTGAAGCTTTCTTT.

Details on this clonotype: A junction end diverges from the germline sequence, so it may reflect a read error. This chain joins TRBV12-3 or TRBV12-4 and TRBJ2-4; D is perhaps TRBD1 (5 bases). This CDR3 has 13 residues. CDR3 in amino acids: CASSVRAKNIQHF. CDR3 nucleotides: TGTGCCAGCAGTGTCAGGGCCAAAAACATTCAGCACTTC.

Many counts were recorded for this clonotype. The CDR3 region is CASWDTYEQYF. CDR3 in DNA: TGTGCCAGCTGGGACACCTACGAGCAGTACTTC. V is TRBV28 and J is TRBJ2-7; a possible D gene is TRBD1 (6 bases). The CDR3 spans 11 residues. Germline V gene sequence: CDR1 MDHEN, CDR2 SYDVKM. V was clipped by 8 bases and J by 2 bases, with 7 bases between them.

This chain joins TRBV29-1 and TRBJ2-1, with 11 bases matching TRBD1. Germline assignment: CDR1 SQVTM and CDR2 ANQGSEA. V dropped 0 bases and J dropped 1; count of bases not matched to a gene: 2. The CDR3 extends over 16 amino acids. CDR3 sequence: CSVEEGTGGSYNEQFF. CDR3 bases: TGCAGCGTTGAAGAAGGGACAGGGGGGTCCTACAATGAGCAGTTCTTC.

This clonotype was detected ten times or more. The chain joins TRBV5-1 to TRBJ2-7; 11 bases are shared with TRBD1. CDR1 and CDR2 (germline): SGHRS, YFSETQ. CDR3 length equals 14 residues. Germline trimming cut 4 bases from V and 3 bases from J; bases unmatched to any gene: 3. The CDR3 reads CASSTGQGGYEQYF. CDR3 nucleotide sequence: TGCGCCAGCAGCACGGGACAGGGGGGCTACGAGCAGTACTTC.

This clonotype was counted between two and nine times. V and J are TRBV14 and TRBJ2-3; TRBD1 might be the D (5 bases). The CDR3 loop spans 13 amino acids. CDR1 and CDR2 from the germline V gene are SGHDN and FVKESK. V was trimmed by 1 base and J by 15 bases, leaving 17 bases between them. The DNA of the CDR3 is TGTGCCAGCAGCCAAGGGGGCTCGCCCCGGGTCTATTTT. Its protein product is CASSQGGSPRVYF.

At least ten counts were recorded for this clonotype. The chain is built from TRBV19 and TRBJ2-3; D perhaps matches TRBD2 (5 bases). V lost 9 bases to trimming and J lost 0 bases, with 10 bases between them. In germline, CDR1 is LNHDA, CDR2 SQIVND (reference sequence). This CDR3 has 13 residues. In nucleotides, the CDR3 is TGTGCCAGCTCCGGACTCAGCACAGATACGCAGTATTTT. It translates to CASSGLSTDTQYF.

CDR3 sequence: CASRPDQGTGLYEQYF. CDR3 sequence (DNA): TGTGCCAGCAGACCCGACCAGGGGACAGGGCTCTACGAGCAGTACTTC. The V and J genes are TRBV25-1 and TRBJ2-7; 9 nucleotides line up with TRBD1. Germline V lookup: CDR1 MGHDK, CDR2 SYGVNS. With 6 bases clipped from V and 3 bases from J, the junction kept 12 bases outside the gene matches. This CDR3 contains 16 residues.

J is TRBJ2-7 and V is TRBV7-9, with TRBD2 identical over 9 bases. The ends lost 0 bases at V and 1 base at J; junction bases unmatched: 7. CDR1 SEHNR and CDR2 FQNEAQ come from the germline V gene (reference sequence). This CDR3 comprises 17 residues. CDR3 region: CASSLAVASGASYEQYF. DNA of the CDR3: TGTGCCAGCAGCTTAGCGGTGGCTAGCGGGGCTTCCTACGAGCAGTACTTC.

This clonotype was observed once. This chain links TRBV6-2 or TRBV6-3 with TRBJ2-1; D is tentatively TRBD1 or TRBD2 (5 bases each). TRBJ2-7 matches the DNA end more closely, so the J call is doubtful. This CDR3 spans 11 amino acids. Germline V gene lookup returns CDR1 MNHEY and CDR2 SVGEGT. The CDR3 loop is CASKSGAEQYF. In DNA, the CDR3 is TGTGCCAGCAAGTCCGGGGCTGAGCAGTACTTC.

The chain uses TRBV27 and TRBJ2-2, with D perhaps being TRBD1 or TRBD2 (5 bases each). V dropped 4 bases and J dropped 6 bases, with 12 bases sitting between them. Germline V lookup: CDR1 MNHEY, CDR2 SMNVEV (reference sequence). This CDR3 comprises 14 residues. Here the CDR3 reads CASSWGRPPGELFF. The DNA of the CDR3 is TGTGCCAGCAGTTGGGGACGGCCTCCCGGGGAGCTGTTTTTT.